This T cell receptor beta chain is from a study of blood T cell repertoires in COVID-19. Germline CDR1 and CDR2: SGDLS and YYNGEE. Trimming took off 4 bases at V and 0 bases at J, with 5 bases between the two ends. This CDR3 region has 13 residues. This table comes from immunoSEQ multiplex PCR, and its TCRdb copy is limited to in-frame clones, with some not included. The sample shows approximately 210,000 clones, 80% to 90% of them seen only once. This TCR was sampled from a woman aged 70-85 years with acute or convalescent COVID-19. The sample comprised peripheral blood. The chain is built from TRBV9 and TRBJ1-3; D gene ambiguous. CDR3 sequence (DNA): TGTGCCAGCAGCCCGGTCTCTGGAAACACCATATATTTT. Residues: CASSPVSGNTIYF.